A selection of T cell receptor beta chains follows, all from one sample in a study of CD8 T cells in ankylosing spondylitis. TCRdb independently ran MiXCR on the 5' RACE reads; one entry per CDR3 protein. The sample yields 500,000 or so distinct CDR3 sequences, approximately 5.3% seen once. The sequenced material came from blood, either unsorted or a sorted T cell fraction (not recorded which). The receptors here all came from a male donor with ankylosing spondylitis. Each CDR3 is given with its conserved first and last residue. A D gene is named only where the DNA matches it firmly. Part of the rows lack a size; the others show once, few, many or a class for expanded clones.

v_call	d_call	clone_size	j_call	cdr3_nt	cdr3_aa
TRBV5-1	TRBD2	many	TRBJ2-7	TGTGCCAGCAGCCCAGGACTAGCGTACTCCTACGAGCAGTACTTC	CASSPGLAYSYEQYF
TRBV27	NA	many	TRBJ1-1	TGTGCCAGCAGTTTATTGGGGTCCTGGGGTGAAGCTTTCTTT	CASSLLGSWGEAFF
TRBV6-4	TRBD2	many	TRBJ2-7	TGTGCCAGCAGTGAGCTAGCGGGAGGGCTCCAGTACTTC	CASSELAGGLQYF
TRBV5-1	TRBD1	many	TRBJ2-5	TGCGCCAGCAGTCCACAGGGGGGGACCCAGTACTTC	CASSPQGGTQYF
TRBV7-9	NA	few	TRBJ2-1	TGTGCCAGCAGCTTAGACGGGAGCAGAAATGAGCAGTTCTTC	CASSLDGSRNEQFF
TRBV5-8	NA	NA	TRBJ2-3	TGTGCCAGCAGCCCTGGACCCTTCAGCTATACGCAGTATTTT	CASSPGPFSYTQYF
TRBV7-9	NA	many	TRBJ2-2	TGTGCCAGCAGCCCTATTTTGAACACCGGGGAGCTGTTTTTT	CASSPILNTGELFF
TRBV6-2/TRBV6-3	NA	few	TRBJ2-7	TGTGCCAGCAGTTACGGGGGAGGGGGCTTCTACGAGCAGTACTTC	CASSYGGGGFYEQYF
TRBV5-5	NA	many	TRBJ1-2	TGTGCCAGCAGCTTGAGCACCTTCTATGGCTACACCTTC	CASSLSTFYGYTF
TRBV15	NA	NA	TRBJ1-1	TGTGCCACCAGCAGCGAGGGGGGCACTGAAGCTTTCTTT	CATSSEGGTEAFF
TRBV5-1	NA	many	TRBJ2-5	TGCGCCAGCAGCTCGCCGGACAGTCAAGAGACCCAGTACTTC	CASSSPDSQETQYF
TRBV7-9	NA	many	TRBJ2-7	TGTGCCAGCAGCTCGCCCGGGTCAAACTCCTACGAGCAGTACTTC	CASSSPGSNSYEQYF
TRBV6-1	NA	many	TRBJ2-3	TGTGCCAGTGCGGGACTTCCAAGCACAGATACGCAGTATTTT	CASAGLPSTDTQYF
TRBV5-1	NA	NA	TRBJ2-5	TGCGCCAGCAGCCTCGGGGGCGACAGCCAAGAGACCCAGTACTTC	CASSLGGDSQETQYF
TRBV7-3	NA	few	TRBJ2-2	TGTGCCAGCAGCGCCTCAGGGGCCGACGGGGAGCTGTTTTTT	CASSASGADGELFF
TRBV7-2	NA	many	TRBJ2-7	TGTGCCAGCAGCTTATCGGTAAACGAGCAGTACTTC	CASSLSVNEQYF
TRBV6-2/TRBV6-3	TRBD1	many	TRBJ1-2	TGTGCCAGCCGAAAGGGACAGTTGAGCTATACCTATGGCTACACCTTC	CASRKGQLSYTYGYTF
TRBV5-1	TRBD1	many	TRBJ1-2	TGCGCCAGCAGCCCTACCGGGACAGGTGTTACTAACTATGGCTACACCTTC	CASSPTGTGVTNYGYTF
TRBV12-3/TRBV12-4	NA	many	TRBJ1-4	TGTGCCAGCAGTTTTCGGGGTAGGGAAAAACTGTTTTTT	CASSFRGREKLFF
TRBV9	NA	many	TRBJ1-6	TGTGCCAGCAGCGTAAGACAGGATAGCTCCTATAATTCACCCCTCCACTTT	CASSVRQDSSYNSPLHF
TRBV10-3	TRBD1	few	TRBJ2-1	TGTGCCATCCAGACAGGGTGGGACAATGAGCAGTTCTTC	CAIQTGWDNEQFF
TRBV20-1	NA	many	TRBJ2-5	TGCAGTGCTAGAGATTTCTGGGAGAGACTCCAAGAGACCCAGTACTTC	CSARDFWERLQETQYF
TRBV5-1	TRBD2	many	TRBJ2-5	TGCGCCAGCAGCATTGGGACTACTGAAGAGACCCAGTACTTC	CASSIGTTEETQYF
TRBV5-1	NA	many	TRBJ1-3	TGCGCCAGCAGCCCAGAACTTGGGCATCGAAGAAACACCATATATTTT	CASSPELGHRRNTIYF
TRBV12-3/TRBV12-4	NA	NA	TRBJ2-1	TGTGCCAGCAGTTCTGTAACTAGTTTGGATTCTAACGATGAGCAGTTCTTC	CASSSVTSLDSNDEQFF
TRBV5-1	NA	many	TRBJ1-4	TGCGCCAGCAGCTTGGTAGGGATGGAGGGGCTGGACGAAAAACTGTTTTTT	CASSLVGMEGLDEKLFF
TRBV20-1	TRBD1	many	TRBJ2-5	TGCAGTGCTAAAACCCCAAGACAGGGGCAAGAGACCCAGTACTTC	CSAKTPRQGQETQYF
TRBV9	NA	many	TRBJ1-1	TGTGCCAGCAGCGTAGTGGGTAAGGGGATGAACACTGAAGCTTTCTTT	CASSVVGKGMNTEAFF
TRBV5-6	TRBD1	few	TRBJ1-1	TGTGCCAGCAGCTTTGGGGACAGGGGAAAAGCGGCTTTCTTT	CASSFGDRGKAAFF
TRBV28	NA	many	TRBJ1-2	TGTGCCAGCAGTTCCCCCCGAGATGGCTACACCTTC	CASSSPRDGYTF
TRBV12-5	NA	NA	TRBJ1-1	TGTGCTAGTGGTTTGGTACAACGGGGCAGCGCGAACACTGAAGCTTTCTTT	CASGLVQRGSANTEAFF
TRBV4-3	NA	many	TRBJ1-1	TGCGCCAGCAGCCTCCAAAGGGGCCGCACTGAAGCTTTCTTT	CASSLQRGRTEAFF
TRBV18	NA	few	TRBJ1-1	TGTGCCAGCTCACCACCGGGGGGCATTAACACTGAAGCTTTCTTT	CASSPPGGINTEAFF
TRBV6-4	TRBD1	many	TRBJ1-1	TGTGCCAGCAGTGACCTCTTCTCAGGACAGGGAAAAACTGAAGCTTTCTTT	CASSDLFSGQGKTEAFF
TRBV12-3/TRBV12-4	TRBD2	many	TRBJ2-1	TGTGCCAGCAGCCCGTCCGCAGCGGGGAATAATGAGCAGTTCTTC	CASSPSAAGNNEQFF
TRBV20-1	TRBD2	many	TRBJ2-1	TGCAGTGCTAGAGATCCCCTAGCGGCATCCTACAATGAGCAGTTCTTC	CSARDPLAASYNEQFF
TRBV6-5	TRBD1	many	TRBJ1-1	TGTGCCAGCACCCCTACCCCGGACAGGAAAGCTTTCTTT	CASTPTPDRKAFF
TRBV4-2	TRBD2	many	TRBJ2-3	TGTGCCAGCAGCCAAGAGACTAGCGGAGATACGCAGTATTTT	CASSQETSGDTQYF
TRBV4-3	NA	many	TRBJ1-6	TGCGCCAGCAGCCAGGGGAGCTCCTATAATTCACCCCTCCACTTT	CASSQGSSYNSPLHF
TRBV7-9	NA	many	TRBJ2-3	TGTGCCAGCAGCTTAGACGGGGGCACAGATACGCAGTATTTT	CASSLDGGTDTQYF
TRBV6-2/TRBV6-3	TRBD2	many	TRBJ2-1	TGTGCCAGCAGTTACTCGGGGGGACTAGCGGGAGGGAGCTCCTACAATGAGCAGTTCTTC	CASSYSGGLAGGSSYNEQFF